The 22 T cell receptor beta chains reported below all come from one sample, sequenced in a study of blood T cell repertoires in COVID-19. The data were produced by immunoSEQ multiplex PCR, yet TCRdb's version contains in-frame clones alone and is incomplete. Here the sample spans about 82,000 clones, roughly 78% being singletons. The sample comprised peripheral blood. The receptors come from a man in his fifties or sixties with COVID-19, enrolled during active disease.

V gene TRBV5-4 combines with J gene TRBJ1-2; D unresolved. Trimming left V 4 bases short and J 5 bases short, with 15 bases between. Per the germline V gene, CDR1 is SGHNT and CDR2 is YYREEE (reference sequence). The CDR3 is 14 amino acids. The CDR3 spells CASSRDGRMYGYTF. The CDR3 region has the DNA TGTGCCAGCAGCCGTGACGGGAGGATGTATGGCTACACCTTC. Looking up the rest from reference TRBV5-4 and TRBJ1-2 gives the full variable domain: ETGVTQSPTHLIKTRGQQVTLRCSSQSGHNTVSWYQQALGQGPQFIFQYYREEENGRGNFPPRFSGLQFPNYSSELNVNALELDDSALYLCASSRDGRMYGYTFGSGTRLTVV.

DNA for the CDR3: TGCGCCAGCAGCTTGGACAGCGGGAGTTTCGGGGGTGAGCAGTTCTTC. This gives the protein CASSLDSGSFGGEQFF. The gene calls are TRBV5-1 and TRBJ2-1; 8 nucleotides line up with TRBD2. The CDR3 is made up of 16 amino acids. The V and J ends lost 0 bases and 9 bases, in that order; junction bases with no gene match: 11. Germline CDR1 and CDR2: SGHRS and YFSETQ.

V usage is TRBV7-9 and J usage is TRBJ2-7; no definite D call. Trimming took off 5 bases at V and 2 bases at J, with 16 bases between the two ends. This CDR3 has 15 residues. Germline assignment: CDR1 SEHNR and CDR2 FQNEAQ (reference sequence). The CDR3 loop reads CASSTNTVAAYEQYF. In nucleotides, the CDR3 is TGTGCCAGCAGCACCAATACAGTGGCCGCCTACGAGCAGTACTTC.

This chain links TRBV5-5 with TRBJ1-6; tentatively, D is TRBD1 (5 bases). Germline V CDR1 and CDR2: SGHKS, YYEKEE (reference sequence). V was cut by 2 bases and J by 9 bases, with 15 bases left in between. The CDR3 loop spans 15 amino acids. The chain's CDR3 is CASSLPPQGISPLHF. CDR3 nucleotides: TGTGCCAGCAGCTTACCCCCCCAGGGAATTTCACCCCTCCACTTT. The variable domain in full, with the rest retrieved from reference TRBV5-5 and TRBJ1-6, is DAGVTQSPTHLIKTRGQQVTLRCSPISGHKSVSWYQQVLGQGPQFIFQYYEKEERGRGNFPDRFSARQFPNYSSELNVNALLLGDSALYLCASSLPPQGISPLHFGNGTRLTVT.

The chain combines TRBV6-5 with TRBJ2-2, with TRBD1 as a possible D gene (6 bases). Germline CDR1 and CDR2: MNHEY and SVGAGI. The CDR3 loop spans 14 amino acids. The ends were cut back, 8 bases at V and 2 bases at J, with 12 bases in the middle. CDR3 coding DNA: TGTGCCAGCTCCCCAGGGGTAAACACCGGGGAGCTGTTTTTT. This sequence encodes CASSPGVNTGELFF.

V gene TRBV11-3 combines with J gene TRBJ1-1; 8 positions agree with TRBD1. Trimming took 6 bases from V and 1 from J; bases not matched to a gene: 4. This CDR3 comprises 14 residues. CDR1 is SGHNT, CDR2 YENEEA, per germline. The chain's CDR3 is CASSRQGSNTEAFF. The CDR3 nucleotides are TGTGCCAGCAGTCGACAGGGGTCGAACACTGAAGCTTTCTTT.

The chain is built from TRBV15 and TRBJ2-5, with 15 bases aligning to TRBD2. Germline V gene data show CDR1 as LNHNV and CDR2 as YYDKDF (reference sequence). The CDR3 loop spans 15 amino acids. After removal of 8 bases from V and 5 bases from J, the junction contained 6 bases not matched to a gene. CDR3 in amino acids: CATRTSGGAGETQYF. The CDR3 DNA reads as TGTGCCACCCGGACTAGCGGGGGGGCAGGCGAGACCCAGTACTTC.

The gene calls are TRBV11-2 and TRBJ2-1, with TRBD2 identical over 12 bases. From germline, CDR1 is SGHAT and CDR2 FQNNGV. The CDR3 extends over 18 amino acids. V gave up 1 base and J gave up 4 bases; unmatched junction bases: 8. As DNA, the CDR3 is TGTGCCAGCAGCTTAGGACGACTAGCGGGAGTGGGTTACAATGAGCAGTTCTTC. Translated: CASSLGRLAGVGYNEQFF. The variable domain in full, completed from reference TRBV11-2 and TRBJ2-1, reads EAGVAQSPRYKIIEKRQSVAFWCNPISGHATLYWYQQILGQGPKLLIQFQNNGVVDDSQLPKDRFSAERLKGVDSTLKIQPAKLEDSAVYLCASSLGRLAGVGYNEQFFGPGTRLTVL.

Notes on this clone: The sample holds other DNA sequences that translate to the same CDR3. The V and J genes are TRBV5-1 and TRBJ2-2, with 15 bases lining up with TRBD2. CDR1 is SGHRS, CDR2 YFSETQ, per germline. The J segment lost 7 bases and the V segment lost 1 base, leaving 8 bases of the junction unmatched. CDR3 length: 18 amino acids. The CDR3 sequence: CASSLSGLAGGLGGELFF. In DNA, the CDR3 is TGCGCCAGCAGCTTGTCCGGACTAGCGGGAGGGCTAGGCGGGGAGCTGTTTTTT.

The rearrangement joins TRBV11-2 to TRBJ2-7; 9 bases match TRBD1. The V and J ends lost 2 bases and 6 bases, in that order; junction bases with no gene match: 8. The CDR3 length is 15 residues. Per the germline V gene, CDR1 is SGHAT and CDR2 is FQNNGV. Written as DNA, the CDR3 is TGTGCCAGCAGCTTAAACCGGGACAGGGTTGGCGAGCAGTACTTC. Its translation is CASSLNRDRVGEQYF. Variable domain in full (rest from reference TRBV11-2 and TRBJ2-7): EAGVAQSPRYKIIEKRQSVAFWCNPISGHATLYWYQQILGQGPKLLIQFQNNGVVDDSQLPKDRFSAERLKGVDSTLKIQPAKLEDSAVYLCASSLNRDRVGEQYFGPGTRLTVT.

The J gene is TRBJ2-5, the V gene TRBV7-3; no firm D call. Germline CDR1 and CDR2: SGHTA and FQGTGA. The CDR3 consists of 13 residues. V lost 6 bases to trimming and J lost 2 bases, with 10 bases between them. CDR3 DNA sequence: TGTGCCAGCAGTCTTGCGCTACAAGAGACCCAGTACTTC. Its protein is CASSLALQETQYF.

The chain is built from TRBV19 and TRBJ1-2; D perhaps matches TRBD1 (5 bases). V was clipped by 2 bases and J by 6 bases, with 13 bases between them. Germline V CDR1 and CDR2: LNHDA, SQIVND (reference sequence). CDR3 size: 14 residues. The CDR3 here is CASSINRGRDGYTF. The CDR3, as DNA: TGTGCCAGTAGTATAAATAGAGGCAGGGATGGCTACACCTTC.

The chain carries TRBV6-2 or TRBV6-3 and TRBJ2-3; the D gene is possibly TRBD2 (5 bases). V lost 2 bases and J lost 0, with 12 bases in between. The CDR3 has 16 amino acids. In germline, CDR1 is MNHEY, CDR2 SVGEGT. The DNA for the CDR3 is TGTGCCAGCAGTTACGAACTAGGGTTTAGCACAGATACGCAGTATTTT. Protein sequence: CASSYELGFSTDTQYF.

This clone was counted once. The J gene is TRBJ2-5, the V gene TRBV7-2, with D perhaps TRBD2 (5 bases). CDR3 size: 16 residues. The ends were cut back, 0 bases at V and 5 bases at J, with 16 bases in the middle. Per the germline V gene, CDR1 is SGHTA and CDR2 is FQGNSA. CDR3 nucleotide sequence: TGTGCCAGCAGCTTAGCGGGAGATATTGGTATTGAGACCCAGTACTTC. This encodes CASSLAGDIGIETQYF.

This clone was seen many times. J is TRBJ2-5 and V is TRBV5-6; TRBD2 matches at 13 bases. In germline, CDR1 is SGHDT, CDR2 YYEEEE. CDR3 size: 16 residues. Trimming cost V 4 bases and J 1 base; bases outside gene matches: 4. Here the CDR3 DNA reads TGTGCCAGCAGCCAAGGACTAGCGGGAGTCCAAGAGACCCAGTACTTC. Protein product: CASSQGLAGVQETQYF.

This clone was recorded once. CDR3 loop: CASRGDRGEKLFF. As DNA, the CDR3 is TGTGCCAGCAGGGGGGACAGGGGAGAAAAACTGTTTTTT. The rearrangement uses TRBV2 and TRBJ1-4; TRBD1 matches at 10 bases. V dropped 6 bases and J dropped 8; count of bases not matched to a gene: 3. The CDR3 length is 13 residues. Germline V CDR1 and CDR2: SNHLY, FYNNEI. The full variable domain, with the rest looked up from reference TRBV2 and TRBJ1-4, is EPEVTQTPSHQVTQMGQEVILRCVPISNHLYFYWYRQILGQKVEFLVSFYNNEISEKSEIFDDQFSVERPDGSNFTLKIRSTKLEDSAMYFCASRGDRGEKLFFGSGTQLSVL.

This clone showed up just once. The rearrangement uses TRBV27 and TRBJ1-2, with 10 bases lining up with TRBD1. The CDR3 is 15 amino acids. V lost 1 base, J lost 8 bases, and 7 bases stayed unmatched. Germline CDR1 and CDR2: MNHEY and SMNVEV (reference sequence). CDR3 in DNA: TGTGCCAGCAGTTTATTTGGGACAGGGGCCGGCGGCTACACCTTC. The encoded protein is CASSLFGTGAGGYTF.

This rearrangement joins TRBV5-4 to TRBJ2-7; tentative D call: TRBD2 (6 bases). The V and J ends lost 3 bases and 7 bases respectively, with 14 bases between them. Looked up from germline, CDR1 is SGHNT and CDR2 is YYREEE (reference sequence). There are 13 residues in the CDR3. The CDR3 nucleotides read TGTGCCAGCAGCTCTTACGCGGGGAGGGAGCAGTACTTC. It codes for CASSSYAGREQYF.

The gene calls are TRBV7-6 and TRBJ1-1; D is perhaps TRBD1 (6 bases). The CDR3 has 14 residues. Between the trimmed V and J ends, which lost 1 base and 2 bases, there was a span of 8 bases. In germline, CDR1 is SGHVS, CDR2 FNYEAQ. CDR3 residues: CASSLGGGNTEAFF. Here the CDR3 DNA reads TGTGCCAGCAGCTTAGGAGGGGGAAACACTGAAGCTTTCTTT.

V usage is TRBV19 and J usage is TRBJ1-5; D gene uncertain. CDR3 size: 16 residues. V lost 6 bases to trimming and J lost 1 base, with 16 bases between them. Per the germline V gene, CDR1 is LNHDA and CDR2 is SQIVND (reference sequence). The CDR3 DNA sequence: TGTGCCAGTAGGAGGGCCGACATGGGGAGCAATCAGCCCCAGCATTTT. Its translation: CASRRADMGSNQPQHF. Complete variable domain (other parts from reference TRBV19 and TRBJ1-5): DGGITQSPKYLFRKEGQNVTLSCEQNLNHDAMYWYRQDPGQGLRLIYYSQIVNDFQKGDIAEGYSVSREKKESFPLTVTSAQKNPTAFYLCASRRADMGSNQPQHFGDGTRLSIL.

This chain links TRBV3-1 (or the pseudogene TRBV3-2) with TRBJ1-2; 8 bases agree with TRBD1. This CDR3 is built from 14 residues. V gave up 8 bases and J gave up 7 bases; unmatched junction bases: 12. Germline values: CDR1 LGHDT, CDR2 YNNKEL (reference sequence). The CDR3 loop reads CASGLTGGGAGYTF. The CDR3 nucleotides read TGTGCCAGCGGACTAACAGGGGGTGGTGCTGGCTACACCTTC.

The V call is TRBV5-4, the J call TRBJ2-3, with 14 bases that match TRBD2. V dropped 0 bases and J dropped 3; count of bases not matched to a gene: 9. The germline V gene encodes CDR1 SGHNT and CDR2 YYREEE (reference sequence). The CDR3 is 19 residues long. The CDR3 DNA reads TGTGCCAGCAGCTTGGGAGGACTAGCGGGAGGCCTTAGTACAGATACGCAGTATTTT. Protein: CASSLGGLAGGLSTDTQYF.